Listed below are T cell receptor beta chains from one sample, sequenced in a study of cytomegalovirus exposure and HLA in healthy donors. Assay used: immunoSEQ multiplex PCR; TCRdb lists only in-frame clones, some missing. Of 55,000 to 75,000 clones in the sample, more than 85% were seen once. Sequenced: PBMCs. The origin of the receptors is a woman under 30 in good health and CMV-seropositive. The CDR3 runs from the conserved cysteine through the conserved F or W. D genes are given only for firm matches. Size tells how often a clone was seen (once, few, many) or the class of an expanded clone, and some rows leave it out.

D gene: .; V gene: TRBV29-1; J gene: TRBJ1-2; clone size: .; CDR3 protein: CSVQGRRNYGYTF; CDR3 DNA: TGCAGCGTTCAGGGAAGGCGAAACTATGGCTACACCTTC
D gene: TRBD1; V gene: TRBV11-2; J gene: TRBJ1-5; clone size: .; CDR3 protein: CASSYSDRETQPQHF; CDR3 DNA: TGTGCCAGCAGCTACTCGGACAGGGAAACGCAGCCCCAGCATTTT
D gene: TRBD2; V gene: TRBV18; J gene: TRBJ2-1; clone size: .; CDR3 protein: CASSPQGSGSFFGEQFF; CDR3 DNA: TGTGCCAGCTCACCCCAAGGTAGCGGGAGCTTTTTTGGTGAGCAGTTCTTC
D gene: TRBD2; V gene: TRBV7-3; J gene: TRBJ2-2; clone size: .; CDR3 protein: CASSSTSGRAIGELFF; CDR3 DNA: TGTGCCAGCAGCTCTACTAGCGGGAGAGCAATCGGGGAGCTGTTTTTT
D gene: TRBD1; V gene: TRBV7-6; J gene: TRBJ1-1; clone size: .; CDR3 protein: CASSDEQGLNTEAFF; CDR3 DNA: TGTGCCAGCAGCGACGAACAGGGGTTGAACACTGAAGCTTTCTTT
D gene: TRBD2; V gene: TRBV7-9; J gene: TRBJ2-7; clone size: .; CDR3 protein: CASSSNRAGLTYEQYF; CDR3 DNA: TGTGCCAGCAGCTCGAATAGAGCGGGACTTACCTACGAGCAGTACTTC
D gene: .; V gene: TRBV11-1; J gene: TRBJ2-1; clone size: .; CDR3 protein: CASRSGHSDEQFF; CDR3 DNA: TGTGCCAGCAGGTCCGGACATTCCGATGAGCAGTTCTTC
D gene: TRBD2; V gene: TRBV6-1; J gene: TRBJ2-1; clone size: .; CDR3 protein: CASGRGGQFF; CDR3 DNA: TGTGCCAGCGGACGGGGGGGGCAGTTCTTC
D gene: TRBD1; V gene: TRBV28; J gene: TRBJ1-3; clone size: .; CDR3 protein: CASTRGGGGSGNTIYF; CDR3 DNA: TGTGCCAGCACCCGAGGGGGCGGAGGCTCTGGAAACACCATATATTTT
D gene: TRBD1; V gene: TRBV4-3; J gene: TRBJ2-7; clone size: .; CDR3 protein: CASSPTGRPYEQYF; CDR3 DNA: TGCGCCAGCAGCCCGACAGGGCGGCCCTACGAGCAGTACTTC
D gene: TRBD1; V gene: TRBV5-8; J gene: TRBJ2-1; clone size: .; CDR3 protein: CASSLRDRGPNEQFF; CDR3 DNA: TGTGCCAGCAGCCTCCGGGACAGGGGGCCCAATGAGCAGTTCTTC
D gene: .; V gene: TRBV12-5; J gene: TRBJ1-4; clone size: once; CDR3 protein: CASAEARGWEKLFF; CDR3 DNA: TGTGCTAGTGCCGAGGCCAGGGGTTGGGAAAAACTGTTTTTT
D gene: TRBD1; V gene: TRBV9; J gene: TRBJ2-7; clone size: .; CDR3 protein: CASSVQPGQNYEQYF; CDR3 DNA: TGTGCCAGCAGCGTCCAACCGGGACAGAACTACGAGCAGTACTTC
D gene: .; V gene: TRBV4-1; J gene: TRBJ1-2; clone size: .; CDR3 protein: CASSQGGVSGGSYYGYTF; CDR3 DNA: TGCGCCAGCAGCCAAGGGGGGGTCTCGGGCGGCAGCTACTATGGCTACACCTTC
D gene: .; V gene: TRBV6-1; J gene: TRBJ2-5; clone size: few; CDR3 protein: CASRILRGGETQYF; CDR3 DNA: TGTGCCAGCAGGATTCTAAGGGGGGGAGAGACCCAGTACTTC
D gene: TRBD1; V gene: TRBV7-3; J gene: TRBJ2-5; clone size: .; CDR3 protein: CASSSGQGETQYF; CDR3 DNA: TGTGCCAGCAGCTCCGGACAGGGAGAGACCCAGTACTTC
D gene: .; V gene: TRBV9; J gene: TRBJ1-1; clone size: .; CDR3 protein: CASSLLGGNTEAFF; CDR3 DNA: TGTGCCAGCAGCCTTCTGGGAGGGAACACTGAAGCTTTCTTT
D gene: .; V gene: TRBV19; J gene: TRBJ2-1; clone size: .; CDR3 protein: CASSIVRGSYNEQFF; CDR3 DNA: TGTGCCAGTAGTATAGTAAGAGGGTCCTACAATGAGCAGTTCTTC
D gene: TRBD2; V gene: TRBV6-1; J gene: TRBJ2-7; clone size: once; CDR3 protein: CASGLAGSYEQYF; CDR3 DNA: TGTGCCAGCGGGTTAGCGGGAAGCTACGAGCAGTACTTC
D gene: .; V gene: TRBV5-5; J gene: TRBJ2-3; clone size: .; CDR3 protein: CASSLLRDTQYF; CDR3 DNA: TGTGCCAGCAGCTTGTTACGGGATACGCAGTATTTT
D gene: .; V gene: TRBV2; J gene: TRBJ2-3; clone size: once; CDR3 protein: CASVRSDRTDTQYF; CDR3 DNA: TGTGCCAGCGTGAGGAGCGACCGCACAGATACGCAGTATTTT
D gene: TRBD1; V gene: TRBV5-1; J gene: TRBJ1-6; clone size: .; CDR3 protein: CASSLLPQGENSPLHF; CDR3 DNA: TGCGCCAGCAGCTTGTTACCTCAGGGGGAAAATTCACCCCTCCACTTT
D gene: .; V gene: TRBV7-6; J gene: TRBJ1-5; clone size: .; CDR3 protein: CASSLYSGSNQPQHF; CDR3 DNA: TGTGCCAGCAGCTTATATTCAGGTAGCAATCAGCCCCAGCATTTT